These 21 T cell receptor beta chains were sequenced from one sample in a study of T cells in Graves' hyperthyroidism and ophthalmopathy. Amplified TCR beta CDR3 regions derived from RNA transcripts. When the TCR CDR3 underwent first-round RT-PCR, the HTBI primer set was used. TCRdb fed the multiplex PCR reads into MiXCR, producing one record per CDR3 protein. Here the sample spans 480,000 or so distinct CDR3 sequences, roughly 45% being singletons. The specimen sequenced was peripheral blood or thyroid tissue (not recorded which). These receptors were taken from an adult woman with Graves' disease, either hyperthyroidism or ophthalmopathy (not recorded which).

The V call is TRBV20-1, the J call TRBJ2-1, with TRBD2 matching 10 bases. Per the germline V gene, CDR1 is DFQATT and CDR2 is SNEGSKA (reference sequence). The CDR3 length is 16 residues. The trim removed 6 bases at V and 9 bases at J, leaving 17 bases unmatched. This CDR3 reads CSAQPLAGAHMGEQFF. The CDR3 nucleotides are TGCAGTGCCCAGCCCCTAGCGGGGGCCCATATGGGTGAGCAGTTCTTC.

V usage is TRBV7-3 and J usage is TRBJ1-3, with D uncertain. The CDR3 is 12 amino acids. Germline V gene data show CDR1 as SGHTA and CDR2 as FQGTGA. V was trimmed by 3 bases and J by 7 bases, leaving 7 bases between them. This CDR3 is CASSFGVNTIYF. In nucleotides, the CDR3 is TGTGCCAGCAGCTTTGGGGTGAACACCATATATTTT.

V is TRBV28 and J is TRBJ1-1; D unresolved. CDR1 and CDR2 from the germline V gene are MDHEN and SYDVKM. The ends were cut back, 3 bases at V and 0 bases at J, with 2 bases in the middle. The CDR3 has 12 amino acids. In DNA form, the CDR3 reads TGTGCCAGCAGTTTTATGAACACTGAAGCTTTCTTT. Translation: CASSFMNTEAFF.

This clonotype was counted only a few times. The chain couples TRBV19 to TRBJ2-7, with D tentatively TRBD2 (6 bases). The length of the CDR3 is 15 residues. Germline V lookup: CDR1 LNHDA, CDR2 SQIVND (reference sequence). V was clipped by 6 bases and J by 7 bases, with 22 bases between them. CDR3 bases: TGTGCCAGTAGAGCCTACAATAGCGGCCAACTGGAGCAGTACTTC. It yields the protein CASRAYNSGQLEQYF. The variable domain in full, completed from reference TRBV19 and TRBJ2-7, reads DGGITQSPKYLFRKEGQNVTLSCEQNLNHDAMYWYRQDPGQGLRLIYYSQIVNDFQKGDIAEGYSVSREKKESFPLTVTSAQKNPTAFYLCASRAYNSGQLEQYFGPGTRLTVT.

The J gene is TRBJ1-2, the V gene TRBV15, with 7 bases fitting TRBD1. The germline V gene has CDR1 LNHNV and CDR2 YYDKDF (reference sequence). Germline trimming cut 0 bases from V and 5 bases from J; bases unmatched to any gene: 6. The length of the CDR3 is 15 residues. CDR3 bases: TGTGCCACCAGCAGAGATAAGGGGGCGGCTTATGGCTACACCTTC. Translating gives CATSRDKGAAYGYTF.

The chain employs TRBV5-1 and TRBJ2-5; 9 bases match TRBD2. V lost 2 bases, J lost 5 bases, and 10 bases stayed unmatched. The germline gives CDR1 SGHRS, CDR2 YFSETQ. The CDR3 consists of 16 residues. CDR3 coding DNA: TGCGCCAGCAGCTTTAGTCCCGGCGGGAGGGCGGAGACCCAGTACTTC. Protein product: CASSFSPGGRAETQYF. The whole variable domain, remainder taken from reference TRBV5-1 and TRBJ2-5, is KAGVTQTPRYLIKTRGQQVTLSCSPISGHRSVSWYQQTPGQGLQFLFEYFSETQRNKGNFPGRFSGRQFSNSRSEMNVSTLELGDSALYLCASSFSPGGRAETQYFGPGTRLLVL.

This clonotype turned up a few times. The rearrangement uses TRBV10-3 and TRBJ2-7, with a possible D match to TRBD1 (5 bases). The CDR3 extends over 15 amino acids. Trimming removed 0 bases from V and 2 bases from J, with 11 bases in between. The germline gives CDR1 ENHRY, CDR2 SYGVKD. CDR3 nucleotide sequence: TGTGCCATCAGTGAGTCAGGGCAGGGAACCTACGAGCAGTACTTC. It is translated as CAISESGQGTYEQYF.

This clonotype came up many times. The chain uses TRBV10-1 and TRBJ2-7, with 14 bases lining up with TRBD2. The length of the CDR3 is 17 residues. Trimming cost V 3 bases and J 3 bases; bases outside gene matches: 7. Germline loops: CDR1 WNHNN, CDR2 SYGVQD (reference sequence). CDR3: CASSEGTSGSPSYEQYF. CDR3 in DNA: TGCGCCAGCAGTGAAGGGACTAGCGGGAGTCCCAGCTACGAGCAGTACTTC.

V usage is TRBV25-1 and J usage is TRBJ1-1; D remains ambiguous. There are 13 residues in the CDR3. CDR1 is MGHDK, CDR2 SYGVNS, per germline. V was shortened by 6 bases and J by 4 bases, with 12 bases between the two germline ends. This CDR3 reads CASRAVLGTEAFF. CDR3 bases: TGTGCCAGCAGGGCCGTATTGGGCACTGAAGCTTTCTTT.

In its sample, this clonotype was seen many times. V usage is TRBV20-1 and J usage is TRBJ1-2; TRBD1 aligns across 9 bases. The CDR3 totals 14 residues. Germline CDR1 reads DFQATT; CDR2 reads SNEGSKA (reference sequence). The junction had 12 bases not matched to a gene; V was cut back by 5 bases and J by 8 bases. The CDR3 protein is CSASGQGTTIGYTF. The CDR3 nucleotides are TGCAGTGCTTCCGGACAGGGGACAACTATAGGCTACACCTTC.

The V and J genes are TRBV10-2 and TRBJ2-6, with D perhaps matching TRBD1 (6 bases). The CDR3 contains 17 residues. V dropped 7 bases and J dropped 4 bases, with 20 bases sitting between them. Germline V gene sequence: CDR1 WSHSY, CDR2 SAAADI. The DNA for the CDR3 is TGCGCCAGCACCCGTTCAACAGGGTCGTCGGGGGCCAACGTCCTGACTTTC. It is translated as CASTRSTGSSGANVLTF.

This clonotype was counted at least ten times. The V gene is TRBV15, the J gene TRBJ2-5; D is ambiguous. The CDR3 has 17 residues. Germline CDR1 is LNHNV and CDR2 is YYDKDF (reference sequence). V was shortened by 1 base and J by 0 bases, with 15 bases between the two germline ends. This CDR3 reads CATSRGASRAYQETQYF. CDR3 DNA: TGTGCCACCAGCAGAGGGGCCAGCCGGGCGTACCAAGAGACCCAGTACTTC.

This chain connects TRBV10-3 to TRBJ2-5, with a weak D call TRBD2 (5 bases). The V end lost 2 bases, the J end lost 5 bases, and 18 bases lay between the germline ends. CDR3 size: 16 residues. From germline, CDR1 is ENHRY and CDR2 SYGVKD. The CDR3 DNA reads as TGTGCCATCAGTGAGGCGCGGGTGGGGTCCAGGGAGACCCAGTACTTC. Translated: CAISEARVGSRETQYF.

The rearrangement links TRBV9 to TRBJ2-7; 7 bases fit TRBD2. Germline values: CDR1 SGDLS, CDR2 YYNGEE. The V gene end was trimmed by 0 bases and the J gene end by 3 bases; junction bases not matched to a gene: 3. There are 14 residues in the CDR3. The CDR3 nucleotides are TGTGCCAGCAGCGTAGGTAGCGGGTACTACGAGCAGTACTTC. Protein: CASSVGSGYYEQYF.

CDR3 in DNA: TGTGCCAGCAGCATCGGGACTAGCGGGAGATACGAGCAGTACTTC. This gives the protein CASSIGTSGRYEQYF. The chain combines TRBV7-9 with TRBJ2-7, with 14 nucleotides matching TRBD2. Losses at the gene ends were 5 bases for V and 4 bases for J; bases not matched to a gene: 4. The CDR3 runs to 15 residues. Germline lookup yields CDR1 SEHNR and CDR2 FQNEAQ (reference sequence).

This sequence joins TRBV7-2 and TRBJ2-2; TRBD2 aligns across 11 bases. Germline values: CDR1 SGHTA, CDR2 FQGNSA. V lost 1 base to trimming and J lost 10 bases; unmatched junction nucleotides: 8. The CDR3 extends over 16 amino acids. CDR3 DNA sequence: TGTGCCAGCAGCTTAGGCCTAGCGGGAGGTCCCGAGGAGCTGTTTTTT. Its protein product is CASSLGLAGGPEELFF.

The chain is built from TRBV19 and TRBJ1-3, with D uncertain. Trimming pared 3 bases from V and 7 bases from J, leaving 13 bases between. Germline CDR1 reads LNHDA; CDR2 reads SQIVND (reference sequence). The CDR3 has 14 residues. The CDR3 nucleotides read TGTGCCAGTAGTATGGGCAGCGCCGGCAACACCATATATTTT. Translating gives CASSMGSAGNTIYF.

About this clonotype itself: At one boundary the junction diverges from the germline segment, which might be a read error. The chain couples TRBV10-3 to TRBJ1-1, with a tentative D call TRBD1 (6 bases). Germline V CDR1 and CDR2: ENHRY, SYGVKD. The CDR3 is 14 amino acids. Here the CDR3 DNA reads TGTGCCAGCAGTGAAGCGGGGGACATTACTGAAGCTTTCTTT. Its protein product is CASSEAGDITEAFF.

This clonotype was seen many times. The CDR3 loop reads CASSPRRVQETQYF. The CDR3 DNA reads TGTGCCAGCAGCCCCCGGAGAGTTCAAGAGACCCAGTACTTC. The V gene is TRBV7-2, the J gene TRBJ2-5, with D hard to call. Trimming pared 5 bases from V and 2 bases from J, leaving 12 bases between. The V gene's germline CDR1 is SGHTA and CDR2 FQGNSA. The length of the CDR3 is 14 residues.

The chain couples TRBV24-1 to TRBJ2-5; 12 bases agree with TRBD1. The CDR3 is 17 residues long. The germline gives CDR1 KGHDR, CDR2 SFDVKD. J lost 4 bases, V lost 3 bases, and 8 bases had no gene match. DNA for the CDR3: TGTGCCACCAGTGATCCTGCGGGACAGGGGGCGGGAGAGACCCAGTACTTC. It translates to CATSDPAGQGAGETQYF.

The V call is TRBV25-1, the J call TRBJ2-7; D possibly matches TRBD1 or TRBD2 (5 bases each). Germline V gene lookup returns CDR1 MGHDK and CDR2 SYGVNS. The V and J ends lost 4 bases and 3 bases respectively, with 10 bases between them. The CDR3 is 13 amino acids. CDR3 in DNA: TGTGCCAGCAGTGGGTGGGACGGCTACGAGCAGTACTTC. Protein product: CASSGWDGYEQYF.